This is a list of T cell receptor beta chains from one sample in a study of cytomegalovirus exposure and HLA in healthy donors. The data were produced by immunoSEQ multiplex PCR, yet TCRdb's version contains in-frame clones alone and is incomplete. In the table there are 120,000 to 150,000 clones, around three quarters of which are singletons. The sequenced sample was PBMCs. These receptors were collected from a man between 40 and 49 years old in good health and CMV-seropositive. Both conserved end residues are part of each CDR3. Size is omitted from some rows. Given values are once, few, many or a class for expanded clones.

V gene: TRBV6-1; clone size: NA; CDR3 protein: CASSGPRQGDEKLFF
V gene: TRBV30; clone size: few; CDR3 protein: CACGQGFSYEQYF
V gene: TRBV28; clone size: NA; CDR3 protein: CASRVGQGRETQYF
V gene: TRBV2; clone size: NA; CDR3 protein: CASSNDRGVAGYTF
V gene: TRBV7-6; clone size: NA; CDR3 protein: CASSWRRGDSNEQFF
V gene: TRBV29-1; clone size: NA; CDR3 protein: CSVVGTTTDTQYF
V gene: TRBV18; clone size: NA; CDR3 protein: CASSPKVGDNQPQHF
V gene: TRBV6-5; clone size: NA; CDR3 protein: CASSYTGGYGYTF
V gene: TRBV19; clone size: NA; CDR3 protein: CASSIVDINQPQHF
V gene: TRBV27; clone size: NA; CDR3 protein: CASSKAGASGANVLTF
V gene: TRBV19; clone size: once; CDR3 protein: CASSTEPGLALVDTQYF
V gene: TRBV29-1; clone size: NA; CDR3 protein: CSVEPGGEDEQYF
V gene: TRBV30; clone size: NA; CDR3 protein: CAWSPTDNQPQHF
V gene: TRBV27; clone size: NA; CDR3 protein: CASSPPLVSGELFF
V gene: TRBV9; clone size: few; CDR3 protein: CASSVATGSSGANVLTF
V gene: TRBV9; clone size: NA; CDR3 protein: CASSVGVVANTGELFF